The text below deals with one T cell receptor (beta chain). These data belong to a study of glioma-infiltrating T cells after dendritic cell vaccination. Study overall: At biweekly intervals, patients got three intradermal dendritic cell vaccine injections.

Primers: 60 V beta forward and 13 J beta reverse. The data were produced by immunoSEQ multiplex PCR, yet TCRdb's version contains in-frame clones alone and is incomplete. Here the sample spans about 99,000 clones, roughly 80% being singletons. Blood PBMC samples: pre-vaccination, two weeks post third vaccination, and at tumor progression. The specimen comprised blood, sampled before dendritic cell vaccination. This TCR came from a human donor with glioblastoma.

DNA of the CDR3: TGTGCCTGGAGTGTTGGGTCAGGGGGTGAAGAGACCCAGTACTTC. It specifies CAWSVGSGGEETQYF. The rearrangement uses TRBV30 and TRBJ2-5, with 7 bases identical to TRBD1. The CDR3 totals 15 residues. Per germline, CDR1 GTSNPN and CDR2 SVGIG (reference sequence). After removal of 0 bases from V and 3 bases from J, the junction contained 7 bases not matched to a gene.